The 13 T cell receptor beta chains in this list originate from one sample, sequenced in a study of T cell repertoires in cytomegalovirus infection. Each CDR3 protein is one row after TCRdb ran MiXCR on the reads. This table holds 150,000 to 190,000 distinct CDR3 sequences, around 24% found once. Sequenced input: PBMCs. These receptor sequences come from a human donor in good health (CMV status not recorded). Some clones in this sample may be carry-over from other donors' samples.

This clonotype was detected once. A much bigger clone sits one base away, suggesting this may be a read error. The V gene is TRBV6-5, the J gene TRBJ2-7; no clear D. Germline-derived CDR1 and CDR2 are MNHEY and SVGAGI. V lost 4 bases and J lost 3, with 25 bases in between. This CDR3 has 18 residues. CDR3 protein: CASSSVRALSSRGYEQYF. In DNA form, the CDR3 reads TGTGCCAGCAGTTCTGTCAGAGCCCTATCGAGTCGCGGCTACGAGCAGTACTTC.

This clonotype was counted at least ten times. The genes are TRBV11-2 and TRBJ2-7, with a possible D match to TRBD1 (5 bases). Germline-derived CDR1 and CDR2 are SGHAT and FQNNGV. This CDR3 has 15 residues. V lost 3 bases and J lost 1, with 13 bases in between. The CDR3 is CASSLSRVESYEQYF. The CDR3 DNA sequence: TGTGCCAGCAGCTTGTCCAGGGTAGAGTCCTACGAGCAGTACTTC.

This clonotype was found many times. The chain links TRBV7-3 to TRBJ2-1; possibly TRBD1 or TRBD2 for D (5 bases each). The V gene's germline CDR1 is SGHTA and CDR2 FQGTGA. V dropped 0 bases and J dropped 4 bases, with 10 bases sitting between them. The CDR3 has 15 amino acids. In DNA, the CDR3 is TGTGCCAGCAGCTTAACTGGGGACGGATACAATGAGCAGTTCTTC. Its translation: CASSLTGDGYNEQFF. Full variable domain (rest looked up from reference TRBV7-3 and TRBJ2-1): GAGVSQTPSNKVTEKGKYVELRCDPISGHTALYWYRQSLGQGPEFLIYFQGTGAADDSGLPNDRFFAVRPEGSVSTLKIQRTERGDSAVYLCASSLTGDGYNEQFFGPGTRLTVL.

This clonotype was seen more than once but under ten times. CDR3 region: CASSYREDTEAFF. CDR3 coding DNA: TGTGCCAGCAGCTACAGGGAGGACACTGAAGCTTTCTTT. The V gene is TRBV7-6, the J gene TRBJ1-1; D might be TRBD1 (6 bases). The CDR3 loop spans 13 amino acids. V was trimmed by 4 bases and J by 3 bases, leaving 9 bases between them. Germline V gives CDR1 SGHVS, CDR2 FNYEAQ.

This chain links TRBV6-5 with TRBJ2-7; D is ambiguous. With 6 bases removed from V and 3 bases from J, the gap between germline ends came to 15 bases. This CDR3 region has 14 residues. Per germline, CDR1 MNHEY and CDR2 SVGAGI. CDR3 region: CASSQRESSYEQYF. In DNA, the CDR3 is TGTGCCAGCAGCCAACGTGAGTCGAGCTACGAGCAGTACTTC.

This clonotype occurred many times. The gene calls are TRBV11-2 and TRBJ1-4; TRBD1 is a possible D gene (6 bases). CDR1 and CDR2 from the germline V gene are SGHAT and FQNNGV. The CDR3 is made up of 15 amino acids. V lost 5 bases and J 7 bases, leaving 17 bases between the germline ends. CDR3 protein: CASSLVRGLFEKLFF. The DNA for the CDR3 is TGTGCCAGCAGCCTGGTCAGGGGACTTTTTGAAAAACTGTTTTTT.

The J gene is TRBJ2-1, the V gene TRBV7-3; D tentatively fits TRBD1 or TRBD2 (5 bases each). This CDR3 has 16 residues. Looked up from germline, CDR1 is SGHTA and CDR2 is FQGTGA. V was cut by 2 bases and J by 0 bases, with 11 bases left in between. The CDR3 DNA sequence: TGTGCCAGCAGCTTAGAGGGGCAGAGCTCCTACAATGAGCAGTTCTTC. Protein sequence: CASSLEGQSSYNEQFF.

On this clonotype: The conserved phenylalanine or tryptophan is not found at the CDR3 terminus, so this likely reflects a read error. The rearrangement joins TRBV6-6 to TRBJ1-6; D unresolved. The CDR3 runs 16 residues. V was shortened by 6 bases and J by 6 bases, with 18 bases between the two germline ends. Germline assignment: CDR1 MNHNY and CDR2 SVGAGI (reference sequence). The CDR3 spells CASSPAVMGFNSPLHY. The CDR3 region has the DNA TGTGCCAGCAGCCCAGCCGTAATGGGCTTTAATTCACCCCTCCACTAT.

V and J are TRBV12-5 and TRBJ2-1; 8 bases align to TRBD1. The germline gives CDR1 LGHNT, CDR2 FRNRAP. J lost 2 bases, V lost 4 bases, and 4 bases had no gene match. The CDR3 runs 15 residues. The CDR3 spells CASGSGTGPYNEQFF. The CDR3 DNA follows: TGTGCTAGTGGTTCCGGGACAGGCCCCTACAATGAGCAGTTCTTC.

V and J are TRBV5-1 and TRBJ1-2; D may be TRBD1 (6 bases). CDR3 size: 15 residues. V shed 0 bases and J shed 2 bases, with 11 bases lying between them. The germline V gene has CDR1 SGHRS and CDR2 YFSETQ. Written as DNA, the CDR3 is TGCGCCAGCAGCTTGGATGCAGGGGTAAACTATGGCTACACCTTC. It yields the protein CASSLDAGVNYGYTF.

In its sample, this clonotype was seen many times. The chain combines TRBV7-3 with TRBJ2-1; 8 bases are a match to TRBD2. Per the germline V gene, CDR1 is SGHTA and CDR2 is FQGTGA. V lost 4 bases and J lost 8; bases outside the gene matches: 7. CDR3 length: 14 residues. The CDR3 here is CASSSAGGQHEQFF. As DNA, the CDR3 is TGTGCCAGCAGCTCCGCGGGGGGCCAACATGAGCAGTTCTTC. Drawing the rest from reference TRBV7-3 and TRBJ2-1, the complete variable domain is GAGVSQTPSNKVTEKGKYVELRCDPISGHTALYWYRQSLGQGPEFLIYFQGTGAADDSGLPNDRFFAVRPEGSVSTLKIQRTERGDSAVYLCASSSAGGQHEQFFGPGTRLTVL.

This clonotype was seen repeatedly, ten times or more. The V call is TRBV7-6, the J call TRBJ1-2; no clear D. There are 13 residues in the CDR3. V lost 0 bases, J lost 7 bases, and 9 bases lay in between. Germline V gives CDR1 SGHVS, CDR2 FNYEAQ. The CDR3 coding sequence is TGTGCCAGCAGCTTAGCGAGCGGAGGTGGCTACACCTTC. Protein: CASSLASGGGYTF. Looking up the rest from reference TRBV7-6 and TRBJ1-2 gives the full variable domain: GAGVSQSPRYKVTKRGQDVALRCDPISGHVSLYWYRQALGQGPEFLTYFNYEAQQDKSGLPNDRFSAERPEGSISTLTIQRTEQRDSAMYRCASSLASGGGYTFGSGTRLTVV.

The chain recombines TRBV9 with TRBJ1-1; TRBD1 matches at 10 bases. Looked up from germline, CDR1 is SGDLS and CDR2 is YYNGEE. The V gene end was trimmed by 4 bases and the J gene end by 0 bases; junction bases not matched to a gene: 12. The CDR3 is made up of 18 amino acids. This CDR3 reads CASSPHETGGVLNTEAFF. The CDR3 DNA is TGTGCCAGCAGCCCCCATGAGACAGGGGGCGTCTTGAACACTGAAGCTTTCTTT.